The rows below give T cell receptor beta chains drawn from one sample of a study of blood T cell repertoires in COVID-19. Assay: immunoSEQ multiplex PCR; the TCRdb copy retains only in-frame clones and omits some. Of about 350,000 clones listed, more than 70% are singletons. Material for sequencing was peripheral blood. These receptors all come from a woman aged 55-75 years with COVID-19, enrolled during active disease. The CDR3 runs from the conserved cysteine through the conserved F or W. A D gene is named only where the DNA matches it firmly. Some rows mark clone size as missing; the rest say once, few, many or name a class of expanded clone.

clone_size d_call j_call v_call cdr3_nt cdr3_aa
- TRBD2 TRBJ2-1 TRBV7-6 TGTGCCAGCAGCCCAGGGACTAGCGGCTACAATGAGCAGTTCTTC CASSPGTSGYNEQFF
- - TRBJ2-7 TRBV5-1 TGCGCCAGCAGCTTGCAGGGGTCCGAGCAGTACTTC CASSLQGSEQYF
- TRBD2 TRBJ2-5 TRBV7-3 TGTGCCAGCAGCTCGGGACTAGCGGGGATTCAAGAGACCCAGTACTTC CASSSGLAGIQETQYF
- - TRBJ1-6 TRBV5-1 TGCGCCAGCAGCTTGGGTCAGGATAATTCACCCCTCCACTTT CASSLGQDNSPLHF
- - TRBJ1-2 TRBV9 TGTGCCAGCGGAGACGCGTTCGGCCCCGTCGGGGGCTACACCTTC CASGDAFGPVGGYTF
- - TRBJ1-4 TRBV12-5 TGTGCTAGTGGACAGATCAATGAAAAACTGTTTTTT CASGQINEKLFF
- - TRBJ1-4 TRBV24-1 TGTGCCACCAGTGATGTCCCGAGACGGCAGGAGTTTTTT CATSDVPRRQEFF
- - TRBJ1-6 TRBV5-1 TGCGCCAGCAGCTTGGTCGGGTCAGGGAATAATTCACCCCTCCACTTT CASSLVGSGNNSPLHF
few - TRBJ1-1 TRBV7-9 TGTGCCAGCAGCACGGGAGGCACTGAAGCTTTCTTT CASSTGGTEAFF
- TRBD1 TRBJ1-3 TRBV19 TGTGCCAGTACCCGTGACAGGGCGGGTGGAAACACCATATATTTT CASTRDRAGGNTIYF
- TRBD1 TRBJ2-7 TRBV5-1 TGCGCCAGCAGCTGGACAGGGGGCGTCGAGCAGTACTTC CASSWTGGVEQYF
- - TRBJ2-6 TRBV2 TGTGCCAGCAGTGTGACTACAGAAAGGAGTACACTCTCTGGGGCCAACGTCCTGACTTTC CASSVTTERSTLSGANVLTF
- - TRBJ1-2 TRBV19 TGTGCCAGTAGTCTCAGTTATGGCTACACCTTC CASSLSYGYTF
once - TRBJ2-7 TRBV2 TGTGCCAGCACCACCGGGGACGAGCAGTACTTC CASTTGDEQYF
once - TRBJ1-3 TRBV28 TGTGCCAGCAGGCCCCACGGACAGACAAACACCATATATTTT CASRPHGQTNTIYF
- - TRBJ1-2 TRBV19 TGTGCCAGTAGTATCGTCAGACGTTCGGGGAACTATGGCTACACCTTC CASSIVRRSGNYGYTF
- - TRBJ2-1 TRBV6-5 TGTGCCAGCAGTTACGACGGACACACCGCACGCCTGTTCTTC CASSYDGHTARLFF
- TRBD1 TRBJ2-7 TRBV11-2 TGTGCCAGCAGCGGAGGACAGGGGGCCTACGAGCAGTACTTC CASSGGQGAYEQYF
- TRBD1 TRBJ1-1 TRBV5-4 TGTGCCAGCAGCAAAGGACAGGGTTTAACTGAAGCTTTCTTT CASSKGQGLTEAFF
once - TRBJ2-5 TRBV7-9 TGTGCCAGCAGCTTCCGACAGGGAGGAGGGGAGACCCAGTACTTC CASSFRQGGGETQYF
once TRBD2 TRBJ2-4 TRBV6-5 TGTGCCAGCAAACTAGCGGGGTCGGCCAAAAACATTCAGTACTTC CASKLAGSAKNIQYF
- TRBD2 TRBJ2-2 TRBV5-1 TGCGCCAGCAGTTATGCCAGCGGGGCCACCGGGGAGCTGTTTTTT CASSYASGATGELFF
few TRBD1 TRBJ1-2 TRBV28 TGTGCCAGCAGTCCACATAGGACAGGGGAATATGGCTACACCTTC CASSPHRTGEYGYTF
- TRBD1 TRBJ1-1 TRBV10-1 TGCGCCAGCAGCAAGACACAGGGGACGAGAAACACTGAAGCTTTCTTT CASSKTQGTRNTEAFF
- - TRBJ1-4 TRBV19 TGTGCCAGTAGTATTACAGCCGGTGGGGAAAAACTGTTTTTT CASSITAGGEKLFF
- TRBD1 TRBJ1-3 TRBV5-1 TGCGCCAGCAGCTTGGACACAGGGGCAAACACCATATATTTT CASSLDTGANTIYF
- TRBD1 TRBJ1-2 TRBV12-3/TRBV12-4 TGTGCCAGCAGTTTTGGACAGGGTAGTGGCTACACCTTC CASSFGQGSGYTF
- TRBD1 TRBJ1-4 TRBV5-1 TGCGCCAGCAGCACCGAAGGACAGGGTGGGGAAAAACTGTTTTTT CASSTEGQGGEKLFF
- - TRBJ1-1 TRBV12-3/TRBV12-4 TGTGCCAGCAGTTCTCAACAGGGCACTGAAGCTTTCTTT CASSSQQGTEAFF
- - TRBJ1-1 TRBV7-3 TGTGCCAGCAGCTTCGTGGGAGGCACTGAAGCTTTCTTT CASSFVGGTEAFF
- - TRBJ1-1 TRBV6-5 TGTGCCAGCAGTTACGCAGGGTGGACTTTCTTT CASSYAGWTFF
- TRBD1 TRBJ1-4 TRBV28 TGTGCCAGCAGTCCCGGGACAGGGAGTTTTACTAATGAAAAACTGTTTTTT CASSPGTGSFTNEKLFF
- - TRBJ1-6 TRBV13 TGTGCCAGCAGCCCAAGGGGGGGCTCACCCCTCCACTTT CASSPRGGSPLHF
- TRBD1 TRBJ1-3 TRBV19 TGTGCCAGTAGTACCCCGGGACAGGGGTCAAACACCATATATTTT CASSTPGQGSNTIYF
- - TRBJ1-1 TRBV4-2 TGTGCCAGCAGCCAATCGGAGGGATCGGACACTGAAGCTTTCTTT CASSQSEGSDTEAFF
- - TRBJ1-4 TRBV6-1 TGTGCCAGCAGTGAAAAGCGGGGGGCAAAACTGTTTTTT CASSEKRGAKLFF
- - TRBJ1-3 TRBV4-2 TGTGCCAGCAGTCCCGGGTTACGCCTTGGAAACACCATATATTTT CASSPGLRLGNTIYF
- - TRBJ2-2 TRBV28 TGTGCCAGCAGCTTCGTCCCCGGGGAGCTGTTTTTT CASSFVPGELFF
- TRBD1 TRBJ1-2 TRBV6-5 TGTGCCAGCAGTTACTCGATGACAGGGGCTAACTATGGCTACACCTTC CASSYSMTGANYGYTF